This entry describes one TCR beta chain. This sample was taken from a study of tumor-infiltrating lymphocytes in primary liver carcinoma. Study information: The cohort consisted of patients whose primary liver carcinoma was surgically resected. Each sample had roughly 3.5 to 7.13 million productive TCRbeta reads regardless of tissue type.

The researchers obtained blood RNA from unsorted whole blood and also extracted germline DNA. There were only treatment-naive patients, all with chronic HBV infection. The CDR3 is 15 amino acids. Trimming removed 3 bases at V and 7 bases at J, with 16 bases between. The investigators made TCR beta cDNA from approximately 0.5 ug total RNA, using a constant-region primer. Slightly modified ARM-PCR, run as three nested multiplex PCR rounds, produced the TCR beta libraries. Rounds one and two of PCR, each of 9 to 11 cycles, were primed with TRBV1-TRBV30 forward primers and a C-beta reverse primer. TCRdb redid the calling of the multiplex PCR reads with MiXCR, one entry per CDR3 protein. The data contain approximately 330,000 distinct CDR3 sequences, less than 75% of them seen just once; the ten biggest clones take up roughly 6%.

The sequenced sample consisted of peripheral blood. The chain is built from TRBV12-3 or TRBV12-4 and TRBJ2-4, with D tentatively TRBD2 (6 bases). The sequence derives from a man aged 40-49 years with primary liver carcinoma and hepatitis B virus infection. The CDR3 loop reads CASSLGQGGFNIQYF. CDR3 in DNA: TGTGCCAGCAGTTTGGGGCAGGGAGGATTTAACATTCAGTACTTC.